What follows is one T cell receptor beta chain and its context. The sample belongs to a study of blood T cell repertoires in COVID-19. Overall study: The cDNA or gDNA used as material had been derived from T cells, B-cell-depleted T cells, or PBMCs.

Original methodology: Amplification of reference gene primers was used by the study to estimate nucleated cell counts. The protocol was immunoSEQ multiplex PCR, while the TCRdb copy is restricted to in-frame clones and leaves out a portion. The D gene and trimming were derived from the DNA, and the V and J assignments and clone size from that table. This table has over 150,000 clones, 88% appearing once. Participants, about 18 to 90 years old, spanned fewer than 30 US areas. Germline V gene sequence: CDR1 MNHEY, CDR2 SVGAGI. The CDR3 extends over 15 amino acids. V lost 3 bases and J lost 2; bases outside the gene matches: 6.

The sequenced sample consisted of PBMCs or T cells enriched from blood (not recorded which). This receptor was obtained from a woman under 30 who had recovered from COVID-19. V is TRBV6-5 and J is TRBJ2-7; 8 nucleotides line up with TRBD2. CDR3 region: CASSYEGAGAYEQYF. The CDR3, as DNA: TGTGCCAGCAGTTATGAGGGAGCGGGGGCCTACGAGCAGTACTTC.